This TCR beta chain is from a study of read filtering for tumor transcriptome and immune sequencing. Study details: Patients were about 18 male and 11 to 15 female, mean age roughly 70 years, range roughly 45 to 85. R-ISS stage counts were eight or nine for I, 15 to 20 for II, 7 for III. Study-wide points: This fraction held mixed bone marrow immune cells after CD138-negative sorting.

The CDR3 spans 14 residues. Germline CDR1 and CDR2: ENHRY and SYGVKD. This library used 300 to 500 ng RNA and molecular barcoded adaptors spanning alpha/delta and beta/gamma chains. TCRdb reanalysed the reads using MiXCR and keeps one entry per CDR3 protein. The table records about 130,000 distinct CDR3 sequences, under 15% of them present only once. This clonotype has just one count. Its antigen is unidentified. One end of the junction is discordant with germline, which a read error may explain. The rearrangement uses TRBV10-3 and TRBJ2-2, with D perhaps assigned TRBD1 or TRBD2 (5 bases each). The TCR comes from a donor aged 40 or older with multiple myeloma. Sequencing input: a population of CD138-negative cells sorted from bone marrow. The CDR3 sequence: CAIRPGPNSGELFF. CDR3 nucleotide sequence: TGTGCCATCCGTCCGGGACCTAACAGCGGGGAGCTGTTTTTT.